These T cell receptor beta chains were read from a single sample in a study of T-cell reconstitution after alpha-beta-depleted transplantation in children. TCRdb analysed the PCR reads with MiXCR anew, one entry per CDR3 protein. This sample has a few hundred thousand distinct CDR3 sequences, with around a tenth found just once. This sample comprised PBMCs from the stem cell graft donor, obtained from the stem cell graft. Source of these receptors: a human donor who donated a stem cell graft to a child with acute lymphoblastic leukemia. The conserved cysteine and the conserved F or W are not part of the CDR3 here.

V gene: TRBV12-3/TRBV12-4
J gene: TRBJ2-7
CDR3 protein: ASSFKVLPYEQY

V gene: TRBV6-5
J gene: TRBJ2-7
CDR3 protein: ASSPYAVTSGRGYEQY

V gene: TRBV4-3
J gene: TRBJ2-5
CDR3 protein: ASSQTPQGPRETQY

V gene: TRBV19
J gene: TRBJ2-5
CDR3 protein: ASSTIVGGTAEETQY

V gene: TRBV7-2
J gene: TRBJ2-1
CDR3 protein: ASSFSYREKIF

V gene: TRBV5-8
J gene: TRBJ2-7
CDR3 protein: ASTRDRVYEQY

V gene: TRBV20-1
J gene: TRBJ1-5
CDR3 protein: SASSGSGGQPQH

V gene: TRBV4-2
J gene: TRBJ2-3
CDR3 protein: ASSQGATTNTDTQY

V gene: TRBV3-1
J gene: TRBJ1-1
CDR3 protein: ASCSPSFRGKGVDTEAF

V gene: TRBV4-1
J gene: TRBJ2-7
CDR3 protein: ASSQDVREGPYEQY

V gene: TRBV7-2
J gene: TRBJ2-3
CDR3 protein: ASSHDRGSQY

V gene: TRBV5-1
J gene: TRBJ2-5
CDR3 protein: ASSPPSGETQY

V gene: TRBV4-1
J gene: TRBJ1-5
CDR3 protein: ASSPRGTDDQPQH

V gene: TRBV28
J gene: TRBJ2-7
CDR3 protein: ASGREGYEQY

V gene: TRBV11-2
J gene: TRBJ2-5
CDR3 protein: ASSSVSGRDLGTQY

V gene: TRBV7-2
J gene: TRBJ2-7
CDR3 protein: ASSSIAGWSSYEQY

V gene: TRBV7-8
J gene: TRBJ1-1
CDR3 protein: ASSWGRPNTEAF

V gene: TRBV27
J gene: TRBJ2-3
CDR3 protein: ASSLRTTGTDTQY

V gene: TRBV11-2
J gene: TRBJ1-6
CDR3 protein: ASSSDSNSPLH

V gene: TRBV12-3/TRBV12-4
J gene: TRBJ2-3
CDR3 protein: ASNSGTDTQY

V gene: TRBV18
J gene: TRBJ1-5
CDR3 protein: ASSPEVRGPQH

V gene: TRBV5-6
J gene: TRBJ2-1
CDR3 protein: ASSLVEGISDNEQF